Listed below are T cell receptor beta chains from one sample, sequenced in a study of CD8+CD57+ T cells in acquired aplastic anemia. TCRdb reprocessed the reads via MiXCR and lists one record per CDR3 protein. The sample records some 200,000 distinct CDR3 sequences, 65% being singletons. Sequenced: sorted CD4+, CD8+, or CD8+CD57+ T cells (not recorded which) from PBMCs. The receptors derive from a human donor with aplastic anemia. Each CDR3 is given with its conserved first and last residue. The D gene is left open where the match is weak. Part of the rows lack a size; the others show once, few, many or a class for expanded clones.

V: TRBV24-1; size: -; D: -; J: TRBJ1-5; CDR3: CATSDPNQPQHF; DNA: TGTGCCACCAGTGATCCCAATCAGCCCCAGCATTTT
V: TRBV12-5; size: -; D: TRBD1; J: TRBJ1-2; CDR3: CASSQGQGNTF; DNA: TGTGCCAGCAGCCAAGGACAGGGGAACACCTTC
V: TRBV24-1; size: -; D: -; J: TRBJ1-5; CDR3: CATSDFGQVLHF; DNA: TGTGCCACCAGTGATTTCGGTCAGGTTTTGCATTTT
V: TRBV20-1; size: -; D: -; J: TRBJ1-4; CDR3: CSAAPYLATNEKLFF; DNA: TGCAGTGCGGCTCCATATCTCGCAACTAATGAAAAACTGTTTTTT
V: TRBV24-1; size: few; D: TRBD1; J: TRBJ2-7; CDR3: CATSDPGTGKYEQYF; DNA: TGTGCCACCAGTGACCCCGGGACAGGGAAGTACGAGCAGTACTTC
V: TRBV5-4; size: many; D: -; J: TRBJ2-7; CDR3: CASSLGQGAYEQYF; DNA: TGTGCCAGCAGCTTGGGTCAGGGAGCCTACGAGCAGTACTTC
V: TRBV7-9; size: -; D: TRBD1; J: TRBJ1-2; CDR3: CASSAGQGDYTF; DNA: TGTGCCAGCAGCGCGGGACAGGGGGACTACACCTTC
V: TRBV20-1; size: -; D: -; J: TRBJ1-1; CDR3: CSARGVGTEAFF; DNA: TGCAGTGCTAGAGGGGTCGGAACTGAAGCTTTCTTT
V: TRBV15; size: once; D: TRBD2; J: TRBJ2-1; CDR3: CATSSSRSGLLSYNEQFF; DNA: TGTGCCACCAGCAGCTCCAGGTCGGGACTACTCTCCTACAATGAGCAGTTCTTC
V: TRBV9; size: -; D: TRBD1; J: TRBJ1-5; CDR3: CASSPRGQGTQPQHF; DNA: TGTGCCAGCAGCCCAAGGGGACAGGGTACTCAGCCCCAGCATTTT
V: TRBV7-8; size: -; D: -; J: TRBJ1-3; CDR3: CASAPGIGNTIYF; DNA: TGTGCCAGCGCTCCAGGGATCGGAAACACCATATATTTT
V: TRBV12-3/TRBV12-4; size: -; D: TRBD1; J: TRBJ1-5; CDR3: CASSLVQGSNQPQHF; DNA: TGTGCCAGCAGTTTAGTACAGGGGAGCAATCAGCCCCAGCATTTT
V: TRBV29-1; size: -; D: -; J: TRBJ2-1; CDR3: CSVVRTATYNEQFF; DNA: TGCAGCGTTGTGAGGACGGCAACCTACAATGAGCAGTTCTTC
V: TRBV6-4; size: -; D: -; J: TRBJ1-6; CDR3: CASSDLGGNSPLHF; DNA: TGTGCCAGCAGTGACTTAGGGGGGAATTCACCCCTCCACTTT
V: TRBV20-1; size: few; D: TRBD2; J: TRBJ2-7; CDR3: CSAKEGGSSYEQYF; DNA: TGCAGTGCTAAAGAGGGCGGGAGCTCCTACGAGCAGTACTTC
V: TRBV15; size: -; D: -; J: TRBJ2-7; CDR3: CATSRVARAPSYEQYF; DNA: TGTGCCACCAGCAGAGTCGCGAGGGCGCCTTCCTACGAGCAGTACTTC
V: TRBV11-3; size: -; D: -; J: TRBJ2-3; CDR3: CASSSWEAMAQYF; DNA: TGTGCCAGCAGCTCGTGGGAGGCGATGGCGCAGTATTTT
V: TRBV7-2; size: -; D: -; J: TRBJ2-7; CDR3: CASSRARVASYEQYF; DNA: TGTGCCAGCAGCCGCGCCCGGGTAGCCTCCTACGAGCAGTACTTC
V: TRBV5-1; size: -; D: -; J: TRBJ2-3; CDR3: CASRLVQGDTDTQYF; DNA: TGCGCCAGCAGGCTGGTTCAGGGCGACACAGATACGCAGTATTTT
V: TRBV12-3/TRBV12-4; size: few; D: TRBD1; J: TRBJ2-7; CDR3: CASTRDRTYEQYF; DNA: TGTGCCAGCACTCGGGACAGGACCTACGAGCAGTACTTC
V: TRBV29-1; size: many; D: -; J: TRBJ1-5; CDR3: CSVEAGRNQPQHF; DNA: TGCAGCGTTGAGGCGGGCAGAAATCAGCCCCAGCATTTT
V: TRBV20-1; size: -; D: -; J: TRBJ1-1; CDR3: CSALQGGDTEAFF; DNA: TGCAGTGCTCTACAGGGTGGGGACACTGAAGCTTTCTTT
V: TRBV13; size: -; D: -; J: TRBJ2-2; CDR3: CASSPGQPNTGELFF; DNA: TGTGCCAGCAGCCCTGGACAGCCGAACACCGGGGAGCTGTTTTTT
V: TRBV7-3; size: -; D: -; J: TRBJ2-1; CDR3: CASSRFGGPGNEQFF; DNA: TGTGCCAGCAGCCGCTTTGGGGGTCCCGGCAATGAGCAGTTCTTC
V: TRBV5-6; size: -; D: TRBD1; J: TRBJ1-4; CDR3: CASSSERTGVF; DNA: TGTGCCAGCAGCTCCGAGCGGACAGGGGTTTTT
V: TRBV24-1; size: few; D: -; J: TRBJ2-2; CDR3: CATTESRYPSGELFF; DNA: TGTGCCACCACCGAATCCAGATACCCAAGCGGGGAGCTGTTTTTT
V: TRBV20-1; size: -; D: -; J: TRBJ1-5; CDR3: CSARGSIGNQSQHF; DNA: TGCAGTGCTAGAGGATCCATCGGCAATCAGTCCCAGCATTTT
V: TRBV29-1; size: -; D: -; J: TRBJ1-2; CDR3: CSVVRGAGGYTF; DNA: TGCAGCGTTGTCCGGGGGGCGGGTGGCTACACCTTC
V: TRBV15; size: -; D: -; J: TRBJ2-5; CDR3: CATSIGGEGETQYF; DNA: TGTGCCACCAGCATTGGAGGAGAAGGGGAGACCCAGTACTTC